Each of the 20 T cell receptor beta chains below was sequenced from the same sample in a study of cytomegalovirus exposure and HLA in healthy donors. The PCR was carried out with 60 Vbeta primers and 13 Jbeta primers. Profiled with immunoSEQ multiplex PCR; TCRdb holds only in-frame clones, not every one. The table lists under 300,000 clones, roughly two thirds of them singletons. The sample was PBMCs. These receptors came from a female donor in good health and CMV-seronegative.

This clone was observed a single time. The CDR3 reads CASIADRGAYNEQFF. DNA of the CDR3: TGTGCCAGCATCGCGGACAGGGGTGCCTACAATGAGCAGTTCTTC. This chain uses TRBV6-1 with TRBJ2-1; 9 nucleotides agree with TRBD1. The germline CDR1 and CDR2 sequences are MNHNS and SASEGT. Germline trimming cut 7 bases from V and 2 bases from J; bases unmatched to any gene: 6. This CDR3 contains 15 residues.

The gene calls are TRBV7-3 and TRBJ2-1, with 11 nucleotides matching TRBD2. CDR1 is SGHTA and CDR2 is FQGTGA in the germline V gene. The CDR3 has 17 residues. Losses at the gene ends were 2 bases for V and 2 bases for J; bases not matched to a gene: 5. CDR3 sequence (DNA): TGTGCCAGCAGCTTATCGGGACTAGCGGTACCCTACAATGAGCAGTTCTTC. Translation: CASSLSGLAVPYNEQFF.

This chain uses TRBV30 with TRBJ2-7; D unresolved. This CDR3 has 11 residues. The V gene lost 0 bases and the J gene lost 4 bases, with 4 bases spanning the gap. Germline-derived CDR1 and CDR2 are GTSNPN and SVGIG (reference sequence). The CDR3 loop is CAWSVAYEQYF. The CDR3 coding sequence is TGTGCCTGGAGTGTTGCGTACGAGCAGTACTTC.

This clone was seen a few times. The V gene is TRBV10-3, the J gene TRBJ1-5; D might be TRBD1 (6 bases). The CDR3 loop spans 14 amino acids. V dropped 3 bases and J dropped 7 bases, with 13 bases sitting between them. Germline V gene data show CDR1 as ENHRY and CDR2 as SYGVKD. The CDR3 here is CAISDWTTGQPQHF. CDR3 bases: TGTGCCATCAGTGATTGGACGACAGGCCAGCCCCAGCATTTT.

The V call is TRBV27, the J call TRBJ2-1, with TRBD2 as a possible D gene (5 bases). V shed 7 bases and J shed 4 bases, with 11 bases lying between them. The CDR3 totals 13 residues. Germline CDR1 is MNHEY and CDR2 is SMNVEV (reference sequence). CDR3 nucleotide sequence: TGTGCCAGCACAAAGCCGGGGTACAATGAGCAGTTCTTC. It translates to CASTKPGYNEQFF.

For the CDR3, the DNA is TGTGCCAGCAGCGGCAGGGGGTCCTACGAGCAGTACTTC. Its protein is CASSGRGSYEQYF. This chain links TRBV2 with TRBJ2-7; 7 bases map to TRBD1. The CDR3 has 13 residues. Germline CDR1 is SNHLY and CDR2 is FYNNEI. With V trimmed by 6 bases and J by 1 base, 3 bases remained unmatched.

This chain links TRBV19 with TRBJ2-2, with 8 bases fitting TRBD2. The CDR3 runs 17 residues. Germline CDR1 LNHDA, CDR2 SQIVND (reference sequence). The V segment lost 7 bases and the J segment 6 bases; nucleotides outside the gene matches: 16. The CDR3 region has the DNA TGTGCCAGTACTTTTACCCGGGGGGGAGGGCCGGCCGGGGAGCTGTTTTTT. Its translation is CASTFTRGGGPAGELFF.

This clone occurred a few times. The chain joins TRBV12-5 to TRBJ1-3; no reliable D call. Germline CDR1 reads LGHNT; CDR2 reads FRNRAP. Trimming took off 7 bases at V and 0 bases at J, with 13 bases between the two ends. The CDR3 is made up of 15 amino acids. CDR3 region: CASASGQTSGNTIYF. DNA of the CDR3: TGTGCTAGTGCCTCGGGTCAGACCTCTGGAAACACCATATATTTT.

The rearrangement uses TRBV30 and TRBJ2-1; 8 bases line up with TRBD2. This CDR3 is 18 amino acids long. Germline trimming cut 8 bases from V and 0 bases from J; bases unmatched to any gene: 18. Germline CDR1 and CDR2: GTSNPN and SVGIG (reference sequence). As DNA, the CDR3 is TGTGCCGGATGGGCACTAGCGGCAATTAAGAGCTCCTACAATGAGCAGTTCTTC. It yields the protein CAGWALAAIKSSYNEQFF.

The chain carries TRBV5-4 and TRBJ1-4; D is possibly TRBD1 (5 bases). This CDR3 has 15 amino acids. Trimming took off 4 bases at V and 4 bases at J, with 14 bases between the two ends. Germline V gives CDR1 SGHNT, CDR2 YYREEE (reference sequence). The CDR3 is CASSRASGNNEKLFF. CDR3 nucleotide sequence: TGTGCCAGCAGCCGAGCGTCAGGGAATAATGAAAAACTGTTTTTT.

The V call is TRBV6-4, the J call TRBJ2-1; tentative D call: TRBD2 (5 bases). The CDR3 has 15 residues. Germline V gives CDR1 MRHNA, CDR2 SNTAGT. The germline V and J ends were trimmed by 5 bases and 8 bases, with 19 bases remaining between them. The CDR3 reads CASSSLAAYGHEQFF. The CDR3 DNA sequence: TGTGCCAGCAGTTCCCTAGCCGCCTACGGGCATGAGCAGTTCTTC.

The gene calls are TRBV13 and TRBJ1-1; no definite D call. V was shortened by 8 bases and J by 0 bases, with 10 bases between the two germline ends. CDR3 length: 13 residues. CDR1 is PRHDT, CDR2 FYEKMQ, per germline (reference sequence). The CDR3, as DNA: TGTGCCAGCGCGTCGGAGTTGAACACTGAAGCTTTCTTT. Protein: CASASELNTEAFF.

The J gene is TRBJ2-3, the V gene TRBV30, with 9 bases matching TRBD2. CDR1 GTSNPN and CDR2 SVGIG come from the germline V gene (reference sequence). The CDR3 extends over 17 amino acids. The V gene end was trimmed by 3 bases and the J gene end by 3 bases; junction bases not matched to a gene: 13. CDR3 in amino acids: CAWSLGSASGITDTQYF. CDR3 in DNA: TGTGCCTGGAGCCTTGGAAGCGCTAGCGGGATTACAGATACGCAGTATTTT.

The chain couples TRBV14 to TRBJ2-3; unclear D gene. The length of the CDR3 is 14 residues. Deletions cut 0 bases from V and 4 bases from J, with 8 bases between. Germline CDR1 and CDR2: SGHDN and FVKESK. The CDR3 is CASSQEVAADTQYF. The CDR3, as DNA: TGTGCCAGCAGCCAAGAAGTAGCAGCAGATACGCAGTATTTT. Full variable domain (rest looked up from reference TRBV14 and TRBJ2-3): EAGVTQFPSHSVIEKGQTVTLRCDPISGHDNLYWYRRVMGKEIKFLLHFVKESKQDESGMPNNRFLAERTGGTYSTLKVQPAELEDSGVYFCASSQEVAADTQYFGPGTRLTVL.

Concerning this clone itself: At the DNA level, this CDR3 is encoded by other sequences in the same sample as well. This sequence joins TRBV5-1 and TRBJ2-2; possibly TRBD1 for D (6 bases). This CDR3 region has 15 residues. The ends were cut back, 1 base at V and 0 bases at J, with 7 bases in the middle. Germline V CDR1 and CDR2: SGHRS, YFSETQ. This chain's CDR3 is CASSLSGANTGELFF. CDR3 nucleotide sequence: TGCGCCAGCAGCTTGTCAGGGGCGAACACCGGGGAGCTGTTTTTT.

The CDR3 here is CASSISGRASEQFF. DNA for the CDR3: TGCGCCAGCAGCATTAGCGGGAGGGCCAGTGAGCAGTTCTTC. This rearrangement joins TRBV5-1 to TRBJ2-1; 11 nucleotides match TRBD2. The CDR3 is made up of 14 amino acids. Germline lookup yields CDR1 SGHRS and CDR2 YFSETQ. V trimming: 4 bases; J trimming: 9 bases; junction bases outside the gene matches: 6.

Details on this clone: One junction end does not reproduce the germline sequence, and a read error may be involved. The rearrangement joins TRBV7-9 to TRBJ1-1; TRBD1 is a possible D gene (6 bases). Germline V gene lookup returns CDR1 SEHNR and CDR2 FQNEAQ (reference sequence). This CDR3 contains 16 residues. CDR3 amino acids: CSSSLVPHRARAEAFF. As DNA, the CDR3 is TGTTCCAGCAGCTTAGTTCCCCACAGGGCCCGCGCTGAAGCTTTCTTT.

This clone was picked up a small number of times. The gene calls are TRBV10-3 and TRBJ1-1; perhaps TRBD1 as D (6 bases). Trimming removed 6 bases from V and 1 base from J, with 9 bases in between. The CDR3 contains 13 residues. Germline CDR1 ENHRY, CDR2 SYGVKD. The CDR3 loop reads CAIRKQGNTEAFF. The CDR3 region has the DNA TGTGCCATCAGAAAACAGGGGAACACTGAAGCTTTCTTT.

This clone has a single count. CDR3 nucleotide sequence: TGTGCCAGCAGCCAAACACAGGGGAGATCTGGAAACACCATATATTTT. Residues: CASSQTQGRSGNTIYF. The J gene is TRBJ1-3, the V gene TRBV14; 7 nucleotides match TRBD1. The CDR3 covers 16 residues. The V gene's germline CDR1 is SGHDN and CDR2 FVKESK. V dropped 2 bases and J dropped 1; count of bases not matched to a gene: 5.

The chain couples TRBV19 to TRBJ1-1; weak D call: TRBD1 (6 bases). Trimming stripped 7 bases from V and 0 bases from J, with 15 bases between. The CDR3 is 15 residues long. Germline CDR1 is LNHDA and CDR2 is SQIVND (reference sequence). CDR3 sequence: CASIRGKFMNTEAFF. The CDR3 DNA follows: TGTGCCAGTATTAGGGGGAAGTTCATGAACACTGAAGCTTTCTTT.